Presented here are 20 T cell receptor beta chains from one specimen sequenced in a study of identical twins. TCRdb ran MiXCR on the 5' RACE reads and lists one entry per CDR3 protein. The sample includes 690,000 or so distinct CDR3 sequences, less than 7% seen only once; the top ten take around 2%. Sequenced material: naive T cells sorted from blood. Receptors were obtained from a man between 18 and 29 years old in good health.

This clonotype was picked up many times. The gene calls are TRBV5-6 and TRBJ1-5; D may be TRBD1 (6 bases). The CDR3 extends over 14 amino acids. The V gene's germline CDR1 is SGHDT and CDR2 YYEEEE. Trimming stripped 2 bases from V and 3 bases from J, with 9 bases between. CDR3 loop: CASSFGQINQPQHF. The CDR3 DNA follows: TGTGCCAGCAGCTTTGGACAGATCAATCAGCCCCAGCATTTT.

This clonotype appeared many times. The rearrangement links TRBV30 to TRBJ2-3; 9 bases are shared with TRBD1. V trimming: 4 bases; J trimming: 2 bases; junction bases outside the gene matches: 7. Germline CDR1 and CDR2: GTSNPN and SVGIG (reference sequence). CDR3 size: 15 residues. CDR3: CAWKAGTGFTDTQYF. The CDR3 DNA is TGTGCCTGGAAGGCCGGGACAGGGTTCACAGATACGCAGTATTTT.

This clonotype has just a few counts. The rearrangement joins TRBV18 to TRBJ2-3, with 9 bases matching TRBD2. V was pared by 4 bases and J by 4 bases, with 6 bases of the junction left unmatched. The CDR3 runs 15 residues. Germline V gives CDR1 KGHSH, CDR2 LQKENI. The CDR3 sequence is CASSRVAGVADTQYF. The CDR3 DNA follows: TGTGCCAGCTCACGGGTAGCGGGAGTGGCAGATACGCAGTATTTT.

This clonotype was counted only a few times. The rearrangement uses TRBV5-1 and TRBJ2-3; unclear D gene. V was shortened by 3 bases and J by 6 bases, with 11 bases between the two germline ends. Germline assignment: CDR1 SGHRS and CDR2 YFSETQ. CDR3 length: 13 residues. The CDR3: CASSWTLGDTQYF. The CDR3 bases are TGCGCCAGCAGCTGGACCCTGGGGGATACGCAGTATTTT. Combining the CDR3 with reference TRBV5-1 and TRBJ2-3 gives the whole variable domain KAGVTQTPRYLIKTRGQQVTLSCSPISGHRSVSWYQQTPGQGLQFLFEYFSETQRNKGNFPGRFSGRQFSNSRSEMNVSTLELGDSALYLCASSWTLGDTQYFGPGTRLTVL.

This clonotype came up a few times. The chain recombines TRBV25-1 with TRBJ1-5, with a tentative D call TRBD1 (6 bases). The CDR3 contains 14 residues. From germline, CDR1 is MGHDK and CDR2 SYGVNS. The germline V and J ends were trimmed by 8 bases and 1 base, with 12 bases remaining between them. The CDR3, as DNA: TGTGCCAGCTCAGGGGTTGGGAGCAATCAGCCCCAGCATTTT. As protein: CASSGVGSNQPQHF. Looking up the rest from reference TRBV25-1 and TRBJ1-5 gives the full variable domain: EADIYQTPRYLVIGTGKKITLECSQTMGHDKMYWYQQDPGMELHLIHYSYGVNSTEKGDLSSESTVSRIRTEHFPLTLESARPSHTSQYLCASSGVGSNQPQHFGDGTRLSIL.

This clonotype was picked up many times. This sequence joins TRBV20-1 and TRBJ2-1; D remains unclear. Germline lookup yields CDR1 DFQATT and CDR2 SNEGSKA (reference sequence). V was clipped by 0 bases and J by 9 bases, with 9 bases between them. The CDR3 spans 12 residues. The CDR3 region is CSARDLVGEQFF. CDR3 coding DNA: TGCAGTGCTAGAGACCTCGTCGGTGAGCAGTTCTTC.

This chain links TRBV27 with TRBJ1-1; TRBD1 might be the D (5 bases). In germline, CDR1 is MNHEY, CDR2 SMNVEV (reference sequence). V lost 4 bases and J 1 base, leaving 13 bases between the germline ends. This CDR3 comprises 15 residues. CDR3: CASSYTTDWNTEAFF. In nucleotides, the CDR3 is TGTGCCAGCAGTTACACGACAGATTGGAACACTGAAGCTTTCTTT.

The CDR3 region is CASSSEHGQGLSQYF. CDR3 coding DNA: TGCGCCAGCAGCTCCGAGCACGGACAGGGGCTCTCGCAGTATTTT. V is TRBV5-1 and J is TRBJ2-3, with 9 nucleotides matching TRBD1. The CDR3 covers 15 residues. Germline CDR1 and CDR2: SGHRS and YFSETQ. V was clipped by 3 bases and J by 10 bases; unmatched bases: 12.

The chain couples TRBV6-1 to TRBJ2-6; D unclear. From germline, CDR1 is MNHNS and CDR2 SASEGT. The ends were cut back, 7 bases at V and 0 bases at J, with 19 bases in the middle. The CDR3 sequence is 18 residues long. CDR3 sequence (DNA): TGTGCCAGCACACTCGGCGCAGGACCCTTCTCTGGGGCCAACGTCCTGACTTTC. Residues: CASTLGAGPFSGANVLTF.

This clonotype was seen many times. This chain joins TRBV29-1 and TRBJ2-6, with TRBD1 as a possible D gene (6 bases). Germline loops: CDR1 SQVTM, CDR2 ANQGSEA. The CDR3 runs 16 residues. V was cut by 4 bases and J by 0 bases, with 13 bases left in between. In nucleotides, the CDR3 is TGCAGCGTTGGAGGGGGTCGTGACTCTGGGGCCAACGTCCTGACTTTC. It encodes CSVGGGRDSGANVLTF.

On this clonotype: This may arise from a read error, as a much more abundant clone is one base away. The rearrangement joins TRBV27 to TRBJ2-1, with 11 bases that match TRBD2. Germline V gene sequence: CDR1 MNHEY, CDR2 SMNVEV (reference sequence). V shed 11 bases and J 5 bases; nucleotides not matched to a gene: 11. The CDR3 is 15 amino acids. The CDR3 here is CAGTAGTSGHNEQFF. The CDR3, as DNA: TGTGCCGGCACCGCCGGGACTAGCGGACACAATGAGCAGTTCTTC.

The chain couples TRBV20-1 to TRBJ2-1, with D tentatively TRBD2 (5 bases). Germline-derived CDR1 and CDR2 are DFQATT and SNEGSKA (reference sequence). V lost 6 bases to trimming and J lost 3 bases, with 15 bases between them. The CDR3 has 14 amino acids. This CDR3 reads CSAESARGYNEQFF. The DNA for the CDR3 is TGCAGTGCCGAAAGCGCCCGGGGCTACAATGAGCAGTTCTTC.

This clonotype was counted at least ten times. The V gene is TRBV12-3 or TRBV12-4, the J gene TRBJ2-7; perhaps TRBD1 as D (6 bases). The CDR3 runs to 14 residues. V lost 5 bases and J lost 4, with 15 bases in between. The CDR3 DNA follows: TGTGCCAGCAGTCATGACAGGTCTTCTTACGAGCAGTACTTC. Amino acid sequence: CASSHDRSSYEQYF.

The chain carries TRBV7-3 and TRBJ2-2; TRBD1 matches at 8 bases. The CDR3 totals 14 residues. Germline CDR1 reads SGHTA; CDR2 reads FQGTGA. V dropped 7 bases and J dropped 7; count of bases not matched to a gene: 8. CDR3 in amino acids: CASNTGGPGGELFF. Written as DNA, the CDR3 is TGTGCCAGCAACACAGGGGGTCCGGGCGGGGAGCTGTTTTTT.

This clonotype was observed at least ten times. V and J are TRBV29-1 and TRBJ1-5, with D possibly matching TRBD1 (5 bases). This CDR3 has 13 residues. Germline V gene data show CDR1 as SQVTM and CDR2 as ANQGSEA. The germline V and J ends were trimmed by 8 bases and 6 bases, with 17 bases remaining between them. For the CDR3, the DNA is TGCAGCTCCAGTGAGGGGTTAAGTCAGCCCCAGCATTTT. Amino acid sequence: CSSSEGLSQPQHF. The entire variable domain, with the rest obtained from reference TRBV29-1 and TRBJ1-5, is as follows: SAVISQKPSRDICQRGTSLTIQCQVDSQVTMMFWYRQQPGQSLTLIATANQGSEATYESGFVIDKFPISRPNLTFSTLTVSNMSPEDSSIYLCSSSEGLSQPQHFGDGTRLSIL.

The V call is TRBV10-3, the J call TRBJ1-5, with 7 bases fitting TRBD1. The CDR3 runs 15 residues. V dropped 3 bases and J dropped 1; count of bases not matched to a gene: 3. CDR1 is ENHRY, CDR2 SYGVKD, per germline. The CDR3 coding sequence is TGTGCCATCAGTGAAGGGGGCTCCAGCAATCAGCCCCAGCATTTT. This encodes CAISEGGSSNQPQHF.

V is TRBV7-8 and J is TRBJ2-1, with TRBD2 matching 9 bases. The junction had 10 bases not matched to a gene; V was cut back by 0 bases and J by 4 bases. Per germline, CDR1 SGHVS and CDR2 FQNEAQ. The CDR3 has 18 amino acids. DNA for the CDR3: TGTGCCAGCAGCTTAGCGGGGCGGGAGGGCCCATTGTACAATGAGCAGTTCTTC. Amino acid sequence: CASSLAGREGPLYNEQFF.

This clonotype was counted at least ten times. V gene TRBV5-1 combines with J gene TRBJ1-1; D is ambiguous. Germline V gene sequence: CDR1 SGHRS, CDR2 YFSETQ. The CDR3 is 14 residues long. The V and J ends lost 1 base and 5 bases respectively, with 12 bases between them. The CDR3 is CASSLLEGSTEAFF. In nucleotides, the CDR3 is TGCGCCAGCAGCTTGCTCGAAGGGTCTACTGAAGCTTTCTTT.

This rearrangement joins TRBV4-3 to TRBJ2-7; tentatively, D is TRBD2 (6 bases). V shed 0 bases and J shed 2 bases, with 8 bases lying between them. CDR3 size: 14 residues. Germline V gene data show CDR1 as LGHNA and CDR2 as YSLEER. CDR3 coding DNA: TGCGCCAGCAGCCAAGATAGCGGCCCCTACGAGCAGTACTTC. This gives the protein CASSQDSGPYEQYF.

This sequence joins TRBV20-1 and TRBJ1-4; TRBD1 aligns across 9 bases. Per the germline V gene, CDR1 is DFQATT and CDR2 is SNEGSKA (reference sequence). The CDR3 loop spans 14 amino acids. V lost 3 bases to trimming and J lost 8 bases; unmatched junction nucleotides: 7. The CDR3: CSASSGQGNEKLFF. The CDR3 region has the DNA TGCAGTGCTAGCTCCGGACAGGGGAACGAAAAACTGTTTTTT.